One TCR beta chain is described in this entry. This sample is part of a study of regulatory T cells in long-lasting Graves disease. Sequencing libraries for TCR beta were prepared with iRepertoire HTBI primers and Arm-PCR of CDR3 regions. One entry per CDR3 protein results from TCRdb running MiXCR on the multiplex PCR reads. The repertoire holds around 430,000 distinct CDR3 sequences, with about 22% as singletons. Time point meaning: persistent/refractory GD, antithyroid drugs over 5 years with positive TRAb. The TCR library was prepared using RNA isolated from PBMCs. Germline trimming cut 6 bases from V and 4 bases from J; bases unmatched to any gene: 7. CDR3 length equals 14 residues.

V gene TRBV12-3 or TRBV12-4 combines with J gene TRBJ2-3, with 7 bases aligning to TRBD2. This TCR came from a female donor with Graves disease. Here the sequenced sample was peripheral blood mononuclear cells (PBMCs), taken when the disease was refractory, from a patient treated with antithyroid drugs. CDR3 sequence: CASSLREGSDTQYF. For the CDR3, the DNA is TGTGCCAGCAGCCTCAGGGAGGGGTCAGATACGCAGTATTTT.